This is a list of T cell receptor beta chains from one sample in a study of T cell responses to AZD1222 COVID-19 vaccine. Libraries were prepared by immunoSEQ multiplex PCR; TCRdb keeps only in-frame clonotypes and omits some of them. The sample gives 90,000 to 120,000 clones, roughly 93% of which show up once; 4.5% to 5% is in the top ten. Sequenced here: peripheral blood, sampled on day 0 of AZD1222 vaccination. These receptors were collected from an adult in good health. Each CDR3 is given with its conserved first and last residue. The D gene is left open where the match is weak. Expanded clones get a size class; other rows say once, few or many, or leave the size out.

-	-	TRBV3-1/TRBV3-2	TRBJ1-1	CASSQLTGDTEAFF	TGTGCCAGCAGCCAACTCACCGGGGACACTGAAGCTTTCTTT
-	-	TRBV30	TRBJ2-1	CAWIMGPSSYNEQFF	TGTGCCTGGATAATGGGGCCTAGCTCCTACAATGAGCAGTTCTTC
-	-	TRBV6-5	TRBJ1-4	CATALSGANEKLFF	TGTGCCACCGCTTTGAGTGGGGCTAATGAAAAACTGTTTTTT
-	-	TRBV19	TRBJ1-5	CASSVTADQPQHF	TGTGCCAGTAGTGTTACAGCTGATCAGCCCCAGCATTTT
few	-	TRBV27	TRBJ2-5	CASSYGQSGWETQYF	TGTGCCAGCAGCTACGGACAATCAGGTTGGGAGACCCAGTACTTC
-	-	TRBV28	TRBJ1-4	CASLFGAGEKLFF	TGTGCCAGCCTCTTCGGGGCCGGGGAAAAACTGTTTTTT
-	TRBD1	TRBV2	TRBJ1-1	CASRGTGGTEAFF	TGTGCCAGCAGGGGGACAGGGGGCACTGAAGCTTTCTTT
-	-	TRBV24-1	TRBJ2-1	CATSTEFRNEQFF	TGTGCCACCAGTACCGAGTTTAGGAATGAGCAGTTCTTC
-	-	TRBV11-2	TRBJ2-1	CASTPYRDLEQFF	TGTGCCAGCACCCCCTACAGAGATCTCGAGCAGTTCTTC
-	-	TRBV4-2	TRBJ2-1	CASSQTHGEQFF	TGTGCCAGCAGCCAAACCCATGGTGAGCAGTTCTTC
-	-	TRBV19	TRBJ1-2	CASSIRAGDGYTF	TGTGCCAGTAGTATTAGGGCAGGGGATGGCTACACCTTC
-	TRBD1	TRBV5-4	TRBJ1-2	CASSMDRGNYGYTF	TGTGCCAGCAGCATGGACAGGGGTAACTATGGCTACACCTTC
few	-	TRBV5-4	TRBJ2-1	CASSVSGGSYNEQFF	TGTGCCAGCAGCGTAAGCGGAGGGTCCTACAATGAGCAGTTCTTC
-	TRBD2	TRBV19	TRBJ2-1	CASSIALLADSYNEQFF	TGTGCCAGTAGTATAGCCCTCCTAGCGGACTCCTACAATGAGCAGTTCTTC
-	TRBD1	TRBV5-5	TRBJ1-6	CASSSSGTGNSPLHF	TGTGCCAGCAGCTCCTCCGGGACAGGGAACTCACCCCTCCACTTT
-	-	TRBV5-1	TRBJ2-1	CASSFGRIPYNEQFF	TGCGCCAGCAGCTTCGGCAGAATCCCCTACAATGAGCAGTTCTTC
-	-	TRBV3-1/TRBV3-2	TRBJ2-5	CASSTPLAVPETQYF	TGTGCCAGCAGCACTCCTCTCGCGGTTCCAGAGACCCAGTACTTC
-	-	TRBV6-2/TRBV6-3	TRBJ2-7	CASSNYEQYF	TGTGCCAGCAGTAACTACGAGCAGTACTTC
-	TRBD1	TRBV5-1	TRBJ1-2	CASSQGQLNYGYTF	TGCGCCAGCAGCCAGGGACAGCTTAACTATGGCTACACCTTC
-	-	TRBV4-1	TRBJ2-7	CASSQESSYEQYF	TGCGCCAGCAGCCAAGAGAGCTCCTACGAGCAGTACTTC
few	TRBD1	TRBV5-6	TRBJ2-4	CASSMTGVGNIQYF	TGTGCCAGCAGCATGACAGGGGTTGGGAACATTCAGTACTTC
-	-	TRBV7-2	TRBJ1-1	CASSPESLRTEAFF	TGTGCCAGCAGCCCGGAGTCCTTGCGCACTGAAGCTTTCTTT
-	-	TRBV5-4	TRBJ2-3	CASSLAPTDTQYF	TGTGCCAGCAGCTTGGCCCCCACAGATACGCAGTATTTT
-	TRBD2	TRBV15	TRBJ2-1	CATSRQREGRMEFF	TGTGCCACCAGCAGACAGCGGGAGGGCAGAATGGAGTTCTTC
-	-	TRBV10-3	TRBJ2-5	CATCKWDAETQYF	TGTGCCACCTGCAAGTGGGACGCGGAGACCCAGTACTTC
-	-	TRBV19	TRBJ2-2	CASSIVPGQGIGELFF	TGTGCCAGTAGTATAGTTCCGGGACAAGGTATCGGGGAGCTGTTTTTT
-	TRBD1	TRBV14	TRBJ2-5	CASSLWTGTFQETQYF	TGTGCCAGCAGCCTTTGGACAGGAACTTTCCAAGAGACCCAGTACTTC
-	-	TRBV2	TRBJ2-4	CASTQGGNIQYF	TGTGCCAGCACACAGGGGGGGAACATTCAGTACTTC
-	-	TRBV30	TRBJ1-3	CAWSADSFGNTIYF	TGTGCCTGGAGCGCAGATAGTTTCGGAAACACCATATATTTT
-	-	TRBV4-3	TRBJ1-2	CASSQEKDSFNYGYTF	TGCGCCAGCAGCCAAGAGAAAGACAGTTTCAACTATGGCTACACCTTC
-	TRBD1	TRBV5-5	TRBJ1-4	CASSLGLGTGVVGRNEKLFF	TGTGCCAGCAGCTTGGGTCTAGGGACAGGGGTGGTTGGCCGGAATGAAAAACTGTTTTTT
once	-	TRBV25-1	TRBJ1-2	CASSELGSYGYTF	TGTGCCAGCAGTGAATTGGGTAGCTATGGCTACACCTTC
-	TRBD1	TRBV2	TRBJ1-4	CASRDGTELSTNEKLFF	TGTGCCAGCAGAGACGGGACAGAACTTTCAACTAATGAAAAACTGTTTTTT
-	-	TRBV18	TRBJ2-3	CASSSSTDTQYF	TGTGCCAGCTCATCTAGCACAGATACGCAGTATTTT
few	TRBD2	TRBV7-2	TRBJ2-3	CASSSRLAGDRDTQYF	TGTGCCAGCAGCTCTAGACTAGCGGGAGACCGAGATACGCAGTATTTT
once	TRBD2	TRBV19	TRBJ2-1	CASSPGLAGGYNEQFF	TGTGCCAGTAGCCCGGGACTAGCGGGAGGTTACAATGAGCAGTTCTTC
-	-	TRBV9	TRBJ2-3	CASSPSRSRTDTQYF	TGTGCCAGCAGCCCTTCTAGATCCCGCACAGATACGCAGTATTTT
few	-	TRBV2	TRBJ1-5	CASSVARGNQPQHF	TGTGCCAGCAGTGTCGCGAGGGGCAATCAGCCCCAGCATTTT
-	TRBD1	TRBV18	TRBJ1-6	CASSRGQGDNSPLHF	TGTGCCAGCTCTCGCGGACAGGGAGATAATTCACCCCTCCACTTT
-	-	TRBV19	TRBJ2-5	CASSNRGWAQETQYF	TGTGCCAGTAGTAACAGAGGATGGGCACAAGAGACCCAGTACTTC
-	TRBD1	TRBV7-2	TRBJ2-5	CASSPLVDRAETQYF	TGTGCCAGCAGCCCCTTAGTGGACAGGGCAGAGACCCAGTACTTC
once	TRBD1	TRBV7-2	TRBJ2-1	CASSSWTGTLNEQFF	TGTGCCAGCAGCTCCTGGACAGGGACCCTCAATGAGCAGTTCTTC
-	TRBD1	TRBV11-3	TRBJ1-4	CASSPGTGGTEKLFF	TGTGCCAGCAGCCCTGGGACAGGGGGCACAGAAAAACTGTTTTTT
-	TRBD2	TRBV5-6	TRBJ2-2	CASARGVAGELFF	TGTGCCAGCGCGCGGGGGGTGGCCGGGGAGCTGTTTTTT
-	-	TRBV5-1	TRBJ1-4	CASRPGFYASEKLFF	TGCGCCAGCAGGCCGGGGTTCTATGCTTCTGAAAAACTGTTTTTT
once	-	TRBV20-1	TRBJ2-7	CSASHPLTHEQYF	TGCAGTGCTAGTCACCCCTTGACCCACGAGCAGTACTTC